Listed below are T cell receptor beta chains from one sample, sequenced in a study of T cells in Graves' hyperthyroidism and ophthalmopathy. TCRdb redid the calling of the multiplex PCR reads with MiXCR, one entry per CDR3 protein. The sample carries nearly 250,000 distinct CDR3 sequences, about a sixth recorded once. The sample comprised blood. The receptors derive from a woman aged 18-35 years with Graves' ophthalmopathy. The CDR3 runs from the conserved cysteine through the conserved F or W. A D gene is named only where the DNA matches it firmly. Rows give clone size only sometimes, using once, few, many, or a class for an expanded clone.

TRBD1 many TRBJ1-1 TRBV3-1 CASSPRQGAVNTEAFF TGTGCCAGCAGCCCCAGACAGGGGGCGGTCAACACTGAAGCTTTCTTT
. . TRBJ2-2 TRBV4-2 CASSQERPGPATGELFF TGTGCCAGCAGCCAAGAGCGGCCAGGGCCGGCCACCGGGGAGCTGTTTTTT
. many TRBJ1-3 TRBV7-2 CASSLVPDSGNTIYF TGTGCCAGCAGCTTAGTTCCGGACTCTGGAAACACCATATATTTT
. many TRBJ1-5 TRBV6-1 CASSAWFGTDSNQPQHF TGTGCCAGCAGTGCGTGGTTTGGGACTGATAGCAATCAGCCCCAGCATTTT
. . TRBJ2-2 TRBV2 CASSETAWDGELFF TGTGCCAGCAGTGAAACAGCATGGGACGGGGAGCTGTTTTTT
. many TRBJ2-5 TRBV27 CASSLFPGPTLQETQYF TGTGCCAGCAGTTTATTCCCAGGCCCCACACTCCAAGAGACCCAGTACTTC
. many TRBJ1-2 TRBV4-1 CASSQEGRYGYTF TGCGCCAGCAGCCAAGAGGGGCGGTACGGCTACACCTTC
. . TRBJ1-1 TRBV6-2/TRBV6-3 CASSYAGTENTEAFF TGTGCCAGCAGTTACGCCGGGACGGAGAACACTGAAGCTTTCTTT
. many TRBJ1-5 TRBV4-1 CASSQIERGGNQPQHF TGCGCCAGCAGCCAAATCGAGAGGGGGGGCAATCAGCCCCAGCATTTT
TRBD2 many TRBJ2-1 TRBV12-3/TRBV12-4 CASRLPGGYNEQFF TGTGCCAGCAGGCTACCGGGGGGCTACAATGAGCAGTTCTTC
. many TRBJ2-7 TRBV5-5 CASSAIYSYEQYF TGTGCCAGCAGCGCTATATACTCCTACGAGCAGTACTTC
TRBD1 . TRBJ2-2 TRBV27 CASRQGNTGELLF TGTGCCAGCCGACAGGGTAACACCGGGGAGCTGCTTTTT